The present T cell receptor (beta chain) was sequenced within a study of regulatory T cells in long-lasting Graves disease. Noted time point: newly diagnosed GD, antithyroid drugs for less than 3 months. PBMC-extracted RNA yielded the TCR library. This CDR3 comprises 15 residues. Trimming took 2 bases from V and 1 from J; bases not matched to a gene: 6. CDR1 and CDR2 from the germline V gene are DFQATT and SNEGSKA (reference sequence). This clonotype has ten or more counts. In building TCR beta libraries, iRepertoire HTBI primers were used together with Arm-PCR of CDR3 regions. In TCRdb, the multiplex PCR reads were re-called with MiXCR into one record per CDR3 protein. The top ten hold over 8.5% of the sample, which has hundreds of thousands of distinct CDR3 sequences, 16% seen once. These data also featured in a second study, about T cells in Graves' hyperthyroidism and ophthalmopathy.

V and J are TRBV20-1 and TRBJ2-5; TRBD2 matches 8 bases. The sample consisted of peripheral blood mononuclear cells (PBMCs), taken at new diagnosis, from a patient treated with antithyroid drugs. The receptor's source is a woman aged 30 to 39 with Graves disease. DNA of the CDR3: TGCAGTGCTAGACGTTTAGCGGGAACCCAAGAGACCCAGTACTTC. Its translation is CSARRLAGTQETQYF.